The 20 T cell receptor beta chains below all came from one sample that was sequenced in a study of cytomegalovirus exposure and HLA in healthy donors. Only in-frame clones appear in the TCRdb table, and some are missing; sequencing was by immunoSEQ multiplex PCR. The sample holds 150,000 to 200,000 clones, 84% seen once. Material for sequencing was PBMCs. These receptors were collected from a young man in good health and CMV-seropositive.

The V gene is TRBV19, the J gene TRBJ2-7; 10 bases match TRBD1. Germline-derived CDR1 and CDR2 are LNHDA and SQIVND (reference sequence). This CDR3 is built from 17 residues. Trimming at V came to 6 bases and at J to 0 bases, leaving 11 bases not matched to a gene. CDR3 DNA sequence: TGTGCCAGTAGCGGACTAGGGACAGGGGTCCCCTCCTACGAGCAGTACTTC. This sequence encodes CASSGLGTGVPSYEQYF.

The chain employs TRBV4-1 and TRBJ1-1; the match to TRBD1 covers 9 bases. From germline, CDR1 is MGHRA and CDR2 YSYEKL. V was pared by 3 bases and J by 1 base, with 3 bases of the junction left unmatched. CDR3 length equals 15 residues. CDR3 bases: TGCGCCAGCAGCCAGGGACAGGGTTGGAACACTGAAGCTTTCTTT. Encoded protein: CASSQGQGWNTEAFF.

The chain is built from TRBV9 and TRBJ2-2; TRBD2 matches 10 bases. This CDR3 contains 17 residues. V lost 4 bases and J lost 5; bases outside the gene matches: 11. Per germline, CDR1 SGDLS and CDR2 YYNGEE. CDR3 in amino acids: CASSSTSGDAWTGELFF. CDR3 in DNA: TGTGCCAGCAGCTCTACTAGCGGGGACGCATGGACCGGGGAGCTGTTTTTT.

The V and J genes are TRBV28 and TRBJ1-6; tentative D call: TRBD1 (6 bases). The CDR3 is 17 residues long. The germline V and J ends were trimmed by 4 bases and 3 bases, with 16 bases remaining between them. Germline V gene sequence: CDR1 MDHEN, CDR2 SYDVKM. The CDR3 nucleotides are TGTGCCAGCAGTTCCCTACAGGGAAGTGACTATAATTCACCCCTCCACTTT. This gives the protein CASSSLQGSDYNSPLHF.

This clone showed up just once. The chain has TRBV7-6 and TRBJ1-1, with D hard to call. The germline gives CDR1 SGHVS, CDR2 FNYEAQ. V lost 2 bases and J lost 2, with 9 bases in between. The CDR3 length is 14 residues. The CDR3 bases are TGTGCCAGCAGCTTATCCCTATTCAACACTGAAGCTTTCTTT. It yields the protein CASSLSLFNTEAFF.

This chain links TRBV11-3 with TRBJ2-7; 9 positions match TRBD1. The CDR3 runs 17 residues. Looked up from germline, CDR1 is SGHNT and CDR2 is YENEEA. The junction had 14 bases not matched to a gene; V was cut back by 6 bases and J by 2 bases. In DNA form, the CDR3 reads TGTGCCAGCAGTCGAAGATCCCCGGGACAGGGTACCTACGAGCAGTACTTC. Translating it yields CASSRRSPGQGTYEQYF.

The sample holds a few counts of this clone. The V gene is TRBV6-1, the J gene TRBJ2-3, with TRBD2 identical over 10 bases. The CDR3 is 15 amino acids. Germline V gene lookup returns CDR1 MNHNS and CDR2 SASEGT. The trim removed 1 base at V and 5 bases at J, leaving 3 bases unmatched. CDR3 nucleotides: TGTGCCAGCAGTGAAGTAGCGGGAGGAATAGATACGCAGTATTTT. Translated: CASSEVAGGIDTQYF.

The chain recombines TRBV7-6 with TRBJ1-2; 9 bases fit TRBD1. V shed 0 bases and J 3 bases; nucleotides not matched to a gene: 5. The germline gives CDR1 SGHVS, CDR2 FNYEAQ. The CDR3 covers 16 residues. The DNA of the CDR3 is TGTGCCAGCAGCTTAGCGCACAGGGGGCAGGACTATGGCTACACCTTC. Protein: CASSLAHRGQDYGYTF.

The rearrangement joins TRBV2 to TRBJ2-4; D is perhaps TRBD1 (5 bases). Trimming pared 5 bases from V and 8 bases from J, leaving 16 bases between. The length of the CDR3 is 14 residues. Germline V gives CDR1 SNHLY, CDR2 FYNNEI. The CDR3 sequence is CASSQGRGYYIQYF. As DNA, the CDR3 is TGTGCCAGCAGTCAGGGTAGGGGTTATTACATTCAGTACTTC.

J is TRBJ1-1 and V is TRBV5-6; D is unresolved. With 5 bases removed from V and 0 bases from J, the gap between germline ends came to 8 bases. Germline V gene sequence: CDR1 SGHDT, CDR2 YYEEEE. The CDR3 loop spans 13 amino acids. Here the CDR3 reads CASSPTLNTEAFF. CDR3 DNA sequence: TGTGCCAGCAGTCCGACTTTGAACACTGAAGCTTTCTTT.

The CDR3 protein is CAWGTGRVEQYF. As DNA, the CDR3 is TGTGCCTGGGGAACGGGAAGGGTCGAGCAGTACTTC. The rearrangement uses TRBV30 and TRBJ2-7; D perhaps matches TRBD2 (5 bases). The CDR3 covers 12 residues. Looked up from germline, CDR1 is GTSNPN and CDR2 is SVGIG (reference sequence). Trimming removed 5 bases from V and 6 bases from J, with 14 bases in between.

V is TRBV5-1 and J is TRBJ2-1; weak D call: TRBD2 (7 bases). Trimming took off 6 bases at V and 0 bases at J, with 16 bases between the two ends. This CDR3 has 16 residues. Germline CDR1 SGHRS, CDR2 YFSETQ. In DNA, the CDR3 is TGCGCCAGCACCTCCGGGGGGCAAAGCTCCTACAATGAGCAGTTCTTC. As protein: CASTSGGQSSYNEQFF.

The chain is built from TRBV6-5 and TRBJ2-7; tentative D call: TRBD2 (5 bases). V lost 6 bases and J 2 bases, leaving 17 bases between the germline ends. Germline loops: CDR1 MNHEY, CDR2 SVGAGI. The CDR3 totals 15 residues. Here the CDR3 reads CASRPLADLTYEQYF. The CDR3 DNA follows: TGTGCCAGCAGACCCCTAGCAGATCTCACCTACGAGCAGTACTTC.

Notes on this clone: One end of the junction does not line up with germline, which may come from a read error. This chain connects TRBV5-1 to TRBJ2-1, with 9 nucleotides matching TRBD1. The CDR3 contains 16 residues. The germline gives CDR1 SGHRS, CDR2 YFSETQ. CDR3 bases: TGCGCCAGCAGCTTTTCCGGGACAGGGTCCTACGATGAGCAGTTCTTC. Its translation: CASSFSGTGSYDEQFF.

The V gene is TRBV2, the J gene TRBJ2-7, with TRBD1 matching 9 bases. Germline values: CDR1 SNHLY, CDR2 FYNNEI. Losses at the gene ends were 4 bases for V and 7 bases for J; bases not matched to a gene: 8. This CDR3 region has 14 residues. The DNA for the CDR3 is TGTGCCAGCAGTGGCCGGGACAGGGTTGGAGAGCAGTACTTC. Protein product: CASSGRDRVGEQYF.

J is TRBJ2-1 and V is TRBV6-5; a weak D match, TRBD2 (5 bases). CDR3 length equals 14 residues. CDR1 and CDR2 from the germline V gene are MNHEY and SVGAGI. Deletions cut 2 bases from V and 3 bases from J, with 8 bases between. The CDR3 region has the DNA TGTGCCAGCAGTTACGATCGGGACTACAATGAGCAGTTCTTC. This gives the protein CASSYDRDYNEQFF.

The chain recombines TRBV11-2 with TRBJ2-4; 11 positions agree with TRBD2. CDR1 is SGHAT and CDR2 is FQNNGV in the germline V gene. V gave up 6 bases and J gave up 9 bases; unmatched junction bases: 13. This CDR3 comprises 16 residues. The CDR3 region has the DNA TGTGCCAGCAGGAAACTAGCGGGAGCCGCAAGGGGCATTCAGTACTTC. This sequence encodes CASRKLAGAARGIQYF.

The chain links TRBV6-6 to TRBJ2-1; TRBD2 aligns across 13 bases. The junction had 5 bases not matched to a gene; V was cut back by 7 bases and J by 8 bases. CDR1 and CDR2 (germline): MNHNY, SVGAGI (reference sequence). The CDR3 has 14 amino acids. CDR3 sequence reads: CASKLAGGQDEQFF. As DNA, the CDR3 is TGTGCCAGCAAACTAGCGGGAGGGCAAGATGAGCAGTTCTTC.

This clone was seen more than once but under ten times. The rearrangement uses TRBV7-3 and TRBJ1-3, with D possibly TRBD1 on 6 matching bases. Trimming stripped 5 bases from V and 8 bases from J, with 13 bases between. This CDR3 spans 13 amino acids. Germline lookup yields CDR1 SGHTA and CDR2 FQGTGA. The CDR3 coding sequence is TGTGCCAGCAGCCTACAACAGGGATACACCATATATTTT. Translated: CASSLQQGYTIYF.

The chain combines TRBV7-2 with TRBJ2-5, with 9 nucleotides matching TRBD1. The V gene end was trimmed by 5 bases and the J gene end by 2 bases; junction bases not matched to a gene: 6. This CDR3 has 15 amino acids. Germline V gene sequence: CDR1 SGHTA, CDR2 FQGNSA. The CDR3 here is CASSPGTGTQETQYF. The CDR3 DNA follows: TGTGCCAGCAGCCCCGGGACAGGGACGCAAGAGACCCAGTACTTC.